This TCR beta chain was sequenced for a study of cytomegalovirus exposure and HLA in healthy donors. General study findings and limits: CMV antigen specificity was confirmed in vitro for a few CMV-associated chains.

About this clone itself: Antigen unknown.

Per the germline V gene, CDR1 is SGHRS and CDR2 is YFSETQ. The CDR3 spans 13 residues. The V end lost 0 bases, the J end lost 3 bases, and 7 bases lay between the germline ends. 60 Vbeta and 13 Jbeta primers were used in PCR. The repertoire was sequenced with immunoSEQ multiplex PCR; TCRdb's copy has only in-frame clones and lacks some. This table holds 150,000 to 200,000 clones, around 90% found once. This clonotype was obtained from a woman aged 25 to 39 in good health and CMV-seronegative. The rearrangement links TRBV5-1 to TRBJ2-7, with D uncertain. Sample: PBMCs. Here the CDR3 reads CASSLDGRYEQYF. CDR3 in DNA: TGCGCCAGCAGCTTGGACGGTCGCTACGAGCAGTACTTC.